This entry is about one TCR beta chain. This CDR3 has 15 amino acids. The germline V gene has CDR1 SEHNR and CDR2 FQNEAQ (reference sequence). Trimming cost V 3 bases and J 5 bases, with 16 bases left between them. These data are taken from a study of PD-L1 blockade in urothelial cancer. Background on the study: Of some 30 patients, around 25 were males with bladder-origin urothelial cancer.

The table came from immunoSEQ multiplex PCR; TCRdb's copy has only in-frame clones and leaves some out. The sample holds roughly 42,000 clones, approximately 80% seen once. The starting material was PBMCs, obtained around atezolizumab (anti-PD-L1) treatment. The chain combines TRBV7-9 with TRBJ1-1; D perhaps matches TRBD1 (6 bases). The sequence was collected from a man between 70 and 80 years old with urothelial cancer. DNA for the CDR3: TGTGCCAGCAGCTTTGCAGGGGTGGAAGAAACTGAAGCTTTCTTT. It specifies CASSFAGVEETEAFF.